Included here is one TCR beta chain sequence, with context. Losses at the gene ends were 3 bases for V and 5 bases for J; bases not matched to a gene: 6. CDR1 is SGHRS and CDR2 is YFSETQ in the germline V gene. CDR3 length: 14 residues. This sample stems from a study of technical replicates of blood from a few donors. Assay used: immunoSEQ multiplex PCR; TCRdb lists only in-frame clones, some missing. The sample has about 80,000 clones; 75% to 95% are singletons. Material: T cells isolated from PBMCs. V is TRBV5-1 and J is TRBJ2-3, with 7 bases lining up with TRBD1. The TCR was taken from a human donor in good health. In DNA form, the CDR3 reads TGCGCCAGCAGCTCCCGACAGGGAGTAGATACGCAGTATTTT. Its protein is CASSSRQGVDTQYF.